This TCR beta chain was found in a study of T-cell memory formation after mild COVID-19. Study details: Across donors, TCR clusters were largely donor specific. Study results and caveats: Confirmation was lacking for SARS-CoV-2 specificity of second-wave clones that peaked on day 37. The main location of contracting CD4+ clones was CM and EM, and that of contracting CD8+ clones was EMRA.

Of note for this clonotype: Antigen: not known.

TCRdb used MiXCR to reprocess the 5' RACE reads, holding one entry per CDR3 protein. The table includes roughly 250,000 distinct CDR3 sequences, approximately 16% detected once. CDR1 and CDR2 (germline): SGHTA, FQGTGA. CDR3 length: 16 residues. The J segment lost 4 bases and the V segment lost 4 bases, leaving 6 bases of the junction unmatched. The specimen sequenced was PBMCs or a T cell subset sorted from them (not recorded which). V is TRBV7-3 and J is TRBJ2-1; 11 bases are a match to TRBD2. The TCR comes from a man between 18 and 35 years old who had mild COVID-19 (a few samples of this study predate the infection). Cell type and time point are not known. CDR3: CASSSLSGGAYNEQFF. The CDR3 nucleotides read TGTGCCAGCAGCTCCCTTAGCGGGGGGGCTTACAATGAGCAGTTCTTC.